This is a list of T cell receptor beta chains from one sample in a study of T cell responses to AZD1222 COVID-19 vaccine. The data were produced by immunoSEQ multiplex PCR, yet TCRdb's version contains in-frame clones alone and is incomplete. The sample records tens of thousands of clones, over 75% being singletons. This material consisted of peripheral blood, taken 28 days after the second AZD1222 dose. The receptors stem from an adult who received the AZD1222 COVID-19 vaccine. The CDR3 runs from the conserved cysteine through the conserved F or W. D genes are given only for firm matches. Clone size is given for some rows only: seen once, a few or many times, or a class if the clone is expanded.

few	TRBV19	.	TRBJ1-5	TGTGCCAGTGGGGACTGGGGGAGCAATCAGCCCCAGCATTTT	CASGDWGSNQPQHF
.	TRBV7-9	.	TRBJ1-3	TGTGCCAGCGGTCAATTGGGGGGAAACACCATATATTTT	CASGQLGGNTIYF
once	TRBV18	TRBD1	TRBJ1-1	TGTGCCAGCTCACCCGGGACAGGGGGAGGGCACACTGAAGCTTTCTTT	CASSPGTGGGHTEAFF
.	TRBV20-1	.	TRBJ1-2	TGCAGTGCTAGATGGGTGGGCTACACCTTC	CSARWVGYTF
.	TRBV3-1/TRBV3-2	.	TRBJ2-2	TGTGCCAGCAGCCAAGATCCTCAGGGAAGAGGTACCGGGGAGCTGTTTTTT	CASSQDPQGRGTGELFF
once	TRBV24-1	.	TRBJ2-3	TGTGCCACCAGTGACGGGGGCACAGATACGCAGTATTTT	CATSDGGTDTQYF
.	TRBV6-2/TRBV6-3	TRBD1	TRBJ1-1	TGTGCCAGCAGCCGGACAGGGAAGAACACTGAAGCTTTCTTT	CASSRTGKNTEAFF
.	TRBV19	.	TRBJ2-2	TGTGCCAGTAGTCCCCGGGATACCCGGACCGGGGAGCTGTTTTTT	CASSPRDTRTGELFF
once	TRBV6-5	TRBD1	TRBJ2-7	TGTGCCAGCAGGGGGACAGGGGGGTACGAGCAGTACTTC	CASRGTGGYEQYF
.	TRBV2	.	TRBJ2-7	TGTGCCAGCAGTGATAACGGATCCTACGAGCAGTACTTC	CASSDNGSYEQYF
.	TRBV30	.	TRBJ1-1	TGTGCCAACTGGGACGGTTCGAACACTGAAGCTTTCTTT	CANWDGSNTEAFF
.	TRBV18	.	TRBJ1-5	TGTGCCAGCTCAAACAGGTTAGACGGTCAGCCCCAGCATTTT	CASSNRLDGQPQHF
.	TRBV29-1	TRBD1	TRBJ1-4	TGCAGCGTTGGGACAGGGGGATTTGAAAAACTGTTTTTT	CSVGTGGFEKLFF
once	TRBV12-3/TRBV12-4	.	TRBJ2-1	TGTGCCAGCAGTTCACAGAGATACAATGAGCAGTTCTTC	CASSSQRYNEQFF
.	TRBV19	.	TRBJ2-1	TGTGCCAGTAGTATCCTACAGGGCCCCTACAATGAGCAGTTCTTC	CASSILQGPYNEQFF
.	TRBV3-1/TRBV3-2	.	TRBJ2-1	TGTGCCAGCAGCCAAGAGATTTACAATGAGCAGTTCTTC	CASSQEIYNEQFF
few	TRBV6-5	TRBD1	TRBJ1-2	TGTGCCGTACAGACAGGGGGCTCTGGCTACACCTTC	CAVQTGGSGYTF
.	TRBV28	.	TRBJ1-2	TGTGCCAGCAGTTCAGACAGGCGACGGCCTGGCTACACCTTC	CASSSDRRRPGYTF
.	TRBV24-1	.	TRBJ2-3	TGTGCCACCAGTGATTTTGGGGGCTCAGATACGCAGTATTTT	CATSDFGGSDTQYF
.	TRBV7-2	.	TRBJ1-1	TGTGCCAGCAGCTTCGTTTGGGCTGAAGCTTTCTTT	CASSFVWAEAFF
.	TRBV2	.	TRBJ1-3	TGTGCCAGCAGCTGGGACATAGGAAACACCATATATTTT	CASSWDIGNTIYF
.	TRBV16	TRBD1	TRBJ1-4	TGTGCCAGCAGCCGTGAAGGGGGCGCAAATGAAAAACTGTTTTTT	CASSREGGANEKLFF
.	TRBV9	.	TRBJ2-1	TGTGCCAGCAGTCTTTCCGGGGGAGTCGCCTACAATGAGCAGTTCTTC	CASSLSGGVAYNEQFF